This T cell receptor beta chain was retrieved from a study of CD8 T cells in ankylosing spondylitis. Findings and caveats of the study: Disease-linked clones reportedly showed significant enrichment in matched ankylosing spondylitis synovial fluid. As for the disease-linked clones, they showed a CD8+ phenotype and occurred at relatively low frequencies in peripheral blood.

A word on this clonotype: Its antigen is as yet unknown.

V lost 5 bases and J lost 8, with 15 bases in between. CDR1 is SEHNR and CDR2 is FQNEAQ in the germline V gene (reference sequence). The CDR3 totals 14 residues. It was by quantitative 5'-RACE with molecular barcodes that TCR beta libraries were made. A single record per CDR3 protein comes from TCRdb applying MiXCR to the 5' RACE reads. The sample has fewer than 35,000 distinct CDR3 sequences, roughly 33% seen once. V and J are TRBV7-9 and TRBJ1-4, with D possibly being TRBD1 (5 bases). The sequenced material came from synovial fluid, either unsorted or a sorted T cell fraction (not recorded which). This clonotype originated in a male donor with ankylosing spondylitis. CDR3 sequence reads: CASSQLGDEEKLFF. The CDR3 DNA reads as TGTGCCAGCAGCCAATTGGGGGATGAAGAAAAACTGTTTTTT.